Below, one T cell receptor beta chain is given with its context. Its antigen remains unidentified. These data are taken from a study of T-cell reconstitution after alpha-beta-depleted transplantation in children. For TCRbeta, the library was prepared with unique molecular identifiers. TCRdb reprocessed the PCR reads via MiXCR and lists one record per CDR3 protein. The data contain 250,000 to 400,000 distinct CDR3 sequences, 23% of them seen just once; the ten biggest clones take up 10% to 11%. CDR1 is LGHNT and CDR2 is FRNRAP in the germline V gene. V gave up 0 bases and J gave up 0 bases, with 5 bases separating them. The CDR3 extends over 14 amino acids. General study findings and limits: Some patients' high day-60 TCRbeta diversity was attributed to recipient cells surviving conditioning. At around two months after transplant, the alpha-beta T cells were reportedly derived from several hundred expanded clones that came from non-depleted graft cells.

The sample consisted of PBMCs, mostly from graft donor cells, taken 180 days after TCRalphabeta/CD19-depleted stem cell transplant. The clonotype originates from a male patient aged 10 to 17 who had a stem cell transplant for acute lymphoblastic leukemia, so the T cells may come from the graft donor. The J gene is TRBJ1-1, the V gene TRBV12-5; D is unresolved. The CDR3 loop reads CASGLVRMNTEAFF. CDR3 nucleotides: TGTGCTAGTGGTTTGGTACGGATGAACACTGAAGCTTTCTTT.